This is a list of T cell receptor beta chains from one sample in a study of cytomegalovirus exposure and HLA in healthy donors. Libraries were prepared by immunoSEQ multiplex PCR; TCRdb keeps only in-frame clonotypes and omits some of them. Seen here are about 110,000 clones, over 70% observed once, and the top ten hold about 2.2%. What was sequenced was PBMCs. These TCRs come from a man aged 30-40 years in good health and CMV-seronegative. CDR3s include the opening cysteine and the closing phenylalanine or tryptophan. A D gene is named only where the DNA matches it firmly. For some rows the clone size is stated as once, few or many, or as a class when expanded; others skip it.

d_gene	abundance	v_gene	j_gene	CDR3nt	CDR3aa
-	once	TRBV6-5	TRBJ1-2	TGTGCCAGCAGTTACTCAGGAAAGACAGACCCCTATGGCTACACCTTC	CASSYSGKTDPYGYTF
TRBD1	-	TRBV30	TRBJ1-2	TGTGCCTGGAGTAAACAGGGGGCGAGTGGCTACACCTTC	CAWSKQGASGYTF
TRBD1	once	TRBV5-4	TRBJ2-3	TGTGCCAGCAGCCGGGACAGGGGTATAGATACGCAGTATTTT	CASSRDRGIDTQYF
TRBD2	-	TRBV29-1	TRBJ2-7	TGCAGCGCCGCCGGGCTAGCGGGAACCTACGAGCAGTACTTC	CSAAGLAGTYEQYF
-	once	TRBV25-1	TRBJ1-3	TGTGCCAGCAGTGAATACGAAGTGGCCTCTGGAAACACCATATATTTT	CASSEYEVASGNTIYF
TRBD1	-	TRBV6-1	TRBJ2-7	TGTGCCAGCAGTGAAGGGGACAGACTATACGGGCAGTACTTC	CASSEGDRLYGQYF
-	few	TRBV6-4	TRBJ2-2	TGTGCCAGCAGTGACTCGCCGGGGTCCACCGGGGAGCTGTTTTTT	CASSDSPGSTGELFF
TRBD2	-	TRBV18	TRBJ2-7	TGTGCCAGCTCACCAAGGGGACTAGCGGATTACGAGCAGTACTTC	CASSPRGLADYEQYF
TRBD2	-	TRBV9	TRBJ2-1	TGTGCCAGCAGCGGTCTAGCGGGGTACAATGAGCAGTTCTTC	CASSGLAGYNEQFF
TRBD1	once	TRBV27	TRBJ1-5	TGTGCCAGCAGTCTCTGGGCAGGGGACAGTCAGCCCCAGCATTTT	CASSLWAGDSQPQHF
-	-	TRBV5-1	TRBJ2-1	TGCGCCAGCAGCTTGGTACTCACCGAGCAGTTCTTC	CASSLVLTEQFF
TRBD1	once	TRBV7-9	TRBJ2-1	TGTGCCAGCAGCTCATGGGGCGGGACAGGGGATATCCATGAGCAGTTCTTC	CASSSWGGTGDIHEQFF
-	-	TRBV6-1	TRBJ1-2	TGTGCCAGCATCGCCTCGGGGGGCTACACCTTC	CASIASGGYTF
-	-	TRBV7-9	TRBJ2-1	TGTGCCAGCAGCCAGCCCGGGACTCTTTACAATGAGCAGTTCTTC	CASSQPGTLYNEQFF
TRBD2	-	TRBV6-4	TRBJ2-2	TGTGCCAGCAGTGACGCGGGGGGTACCGGGGAGCTGTTTTTT	CASSDAGGTGELFF
-	once	TRBV7-8	TRBJ2-5	TGTGCCAGCAGCTTAGCGGGGGGAAGGCAAGAGACCCAGTACTTC	CASSLAGGRQETQYF
-	-	TRBV7-6	TRBJ1-1	TGTGCCAGCAGCTTGCGGGGCTCGGACACTGAAGCTTTCTTT	CASSLRGSDTEAFF
TRBD1	-	TRBV7-9	TRBJ1-3	TGTGCCAGCAACCCGGGACAGGGGGCTGGAAACACCATATATTTT	CASNPGQGAGNTIYF
-	-	TRBV2	TRBJ1-1	TGTGCCAGCAGTGTCAGGACTCTAATGAACACTGAAGCTTTCTTT	CASSVRTLMNTEAFF
TRBD1	-	TRBV4-1	TRBJ2-7	TGCGCCAGCAGCCAGGATACAGGGGGTTTCACCTACGAGCAGTACTTC	CASSQDTGGFTYEQYF
-	once	TRBV20-1	TRBJ2-7	TGCAGTGCTAGGCTCCCTACCGAGCAGTACTTC	CSARLPTEQYF
TRBD2	-	TRBV6-4	TRBJ2-1	TGTGCCAGCAGTGTTAGCGGGGATTACAATGAGCAGTTCTTC	CASSVSGDYNEQFF
-	-	TRBV5-4	TRBJ1-1	TGTGCCTGTCTTCGGGGGAACACTGAAGCTTTCTTT	CACLRGNTEAFF
-	-	TRBV19	TRBJ2-5	TGTGCCAGCCACACGGTCTCAGGGGAGACCCAGTACTTC	CASHTVSGETQYF
TRBD2	-	TRBV28	TRBJ2-1	TGTGCCAGCAGGGGTGGGGGGGGGATAAGGTATGAGCAGTTCTTC	CASRGGGGIRYEQFF
-	-	TRBV2	TRBJ2-3	TGTGCCAGCAGCCGTCAAGGTTTGGGCGCAGATACGCAGTATTTT	CASSRQGLGADTQYF
TRBD1	-	TRBV9	TRBJ2-5	TGTGCCAGCAGCGCCCACGGGACAGCAGAGACCCAGTACTTC	CASSAHGTAETQYF
TRBD1	-	TRBV9	TRBJ2-2	TGTGCCAGCAGCGTAGACAGGGGGTACACCGGGGAGCTGTTTTTT	CASSVDRGYTGELFF
TRBD1	few	TRBV6-5	TRBJ1-4	TGTGCCAGCAGGTACAGGGGGACGAATGAAAAACTGTTTTTT	CASRYRGTNEKLFF
-	-	TRBV6-1	TRBJ2-2	TGTGCCTGTCCGGAGAAGTACACCGGGGAGCTGTTTTTT	CACPEKYTGELFF
TRBD2	-	TRBV5-4	TRBJ2-3	TGTGCCAGCAGCCTAGGGACTAGCGGGGGGACAGATACGCAGTATTTT	CASSLGTSGGTDTQYF
-	-	TRBV7-8	TRBJ1-2	TGTGCCAGCAGCTTAGGGGACACTCTGCTCAACTATGGCTACACCTTC	CASSLGDTLLNYGYTF
TRBD2	-	TRBV9	TRBJ2-7	TGTGCCAGCAGCCGGACTAGCGGGGGGACCTACGAGCAGTACTTC	CASSRTSGGTYEQYF
-	-	TRBV30	TRBJ2-7	TGTGCCTGGAGTCCCACCGGCGGCCGGGCCTACGAGCAGTACTTC	CAWSPTGGRAYEQYF
-	-	TRBV29-1	TRBJ1-2	TGCAGCGGGTCGGGGGGCGCAGACTTCTATGGCTACACCTTC	CSGSGGADFYGYTF
TRBD1	-	TRBV6-4	TRBJ1-1	TGTGCCAGCAGGGGGACAGCCCTGAACACTGAAGCTTTCTTT	CASRGTALNTEAFF
TRBD2	once	TRBV30	TRBJ2-5	TGTGCCTGGGTGGGACTAGCGGGATGGCCCCAGTACTTC	CAWVGLAGWPQYF
-	-	TRBV6-1	TRBJ2-3	TGTGCCAGCACCACGGGGGCAGATACGCAGTATTTT	CASTTGADTQYF
-	-	TRBV29-1	TRBJ1-1	TGCAGCGTTCGGGGGGCGACTGAAGCTTTCTTT	CSVRGATEAFF
TRBD2	few	TRBV10-2	TRBJ2-5	TGCGCCAGCAGAGGTAGCGGGGGGTACCAAGAGACCCAGTACTTC	CASRGSGGYQETQYF
TRBD2	few	TRBV6-5	TRBJ2-1	TGTGCCAGCAGTTACAGCCTAGCGGGAGGGGTCAATGAGCAGTTCTTC	CASSYSLAGGVNEQFF
-	-	TRBV15	TRBJ2-7	TGTGCCACCAGCAGAGATCAGGGGTCCTACGAGCAGTACTTC	CATSRDQGSYEQYF
-	-	TRBV19	TRBJ1-1	TGTGCCGGAGGGAGGGCCGCTTTCTTT	CAGGRAAFF
-	-	TRBV4-1	TRBJ2-2	TGCGCCAGCAGCCAAGCAGACAGGCCCACCGGGGAGCTGTTTTTT	CASSQADRPTGELFF
-	once	TRBV5-1	TRBJ2-7	TGCGCCAGCAGCGTCGGACGGGACTACGAGCAGTACTTC	CASSVGRDYEQYF
-	-	TRBV1	TRBJ2-2	TGCACCAGCAGCCAAGGGGAGCCCCCTATAGGGACTAGCGGGAGGGGCACCGGGGAGCTGTTTTTT	CTSSQGEPPIGTSGRGTGELFF
TRBD1	few	TRBV27	TRBJ1-6	TGTGCCAGCGGGGACAGGGTGGGATCACCCCTCCACTTT	CASGDRVGSPLHF
-	-	TRBV7-2	TRBJ1-1	TGTGCCAGCAGTTTTCATTCGAACACTGAAGCTTTCTTT	CASSFHSNTEAFF
TRBD1	few	TRBV6-1	TRBJ1-5	TGTGCCAGCAGTGATAAGGGGGCCGGGGACAATCAGCCCCAGCATTTT	CASSDKGAGDNQPQHF
-	-	TRBV6-5	TRBJ1-1	TGTGCCAGCAGTTACACACAGAACACTGAAGCTTTCTTT	CASSYTQNTEAFF
-	-	TRBV11-2	TRBJ1-1	TGTGCCAGCAGCTCATACGGGACACCGAACACTGAAGCTTTCTTT	CASSSYGTPNTEAFF
TRBD2	-	TRBV5-1	TRBJ2-7	TGCGCCAGCAGCTTGGCGGGTAGCGGGGGGTCGTACGAGCAGTACTTC	CASSLAGSGGSYEQYF
-	few	TRBV6-1	TRBJ2-1	TGTGCCAGCAGCCTCTACAATGAGCAGTTCTTC	CASSLYNEQFF
-	-	TRBV30	TRBJ1-1	TGTGCCTGGGGCCAGGGGAGACTAAACACTGAAGCTTTCTTT	CAWGQGRLNTEAFF
-	once	TRBV2	TRBJ2-7	TGTGCCAGCAGTGTTGCCGTAGGGGGGCAGTACTTC	CASSVAVGGQYF
TRBD1	-	TRBV4-1	TRBJ2-7	TGCGCCAGCAGCCAGGGACAGATGAACTACGAGCAGTACTTC	CASSQGQMNYEQYF
-	-	TRBV2	TRBJ2-5	TGTGCCAGCAATGATGCCCTACAAGAGACCCAGTACTTC	CASNDALQETQYF